Below are 26 T cell receptor beta chains sequenced from a single sample in a study of shared clonotypes between healthy human individuals (dated by TCRdb to the early 2020s). Libraries were built with the immunoSEQ multiplex PCR assay. The table was pulled from immuneACCESS by TCRdb, which kept in-frame rearrangements only. Such tables lose some clones; where checked, under half of the loss comes from unresolved V genes, and the rest has no known cause. This sample gives approximately 2.5 million clones in total; more than 80% of them show up just once. The top ten constitute over 0.12% of the sample. Sequenced: naive CD4+ T cells sorted from blood. The cell subset or site label for this specimen denotes: CD45RA+ positively selected. Receptors originate from a man between 18 and 29 years old in good health.

The chain has TRBV29-1 and TRBJ1-1; the D gene is possibly TRBD1 (5 bases). CDR1 SQVTM and CDR2 ANQGSEA come from the germline V gene. Between the trimmed V and J ends, which lost 7 bases and 1 base, there was a span of 22 bases. The CDR3 sequence is 16 residues long. In DNA, the CDR3 is TGCAGCGCCGTTGGCCTATTTGACAGACCGAACACTGAAGCTTTCTTT. Its protein is CSAVGLFDRPNTEAFF.

This rearrangement joins TRBV18 to TRBJ2-4, with TRBD2 identical over 12 bases. Trimming cost V 4 bases and J 0 bases; bases outside gene matches: 13. CDR3 length equals 20 residues. CDR1 is KGHSH and CDR2 is LQKENI in the germline V gene. The CDR3 DNA is TGTGCCAGCTCACGCTTAAGACTAGCGGGAGTAGAGTTAGCCAAAAACATTCAGTACTTC. It translates to CASSRLRLAGVELAKNIQYF.

V usage is TRBV7-2 and J usage is TRBJ2-7; no clear D. CDR1 and CDR2 (germline): SGHTA, FQGNSA. The ends were cut back, 7 bases at V and 0 bases at J, with 10 bases in the middle. The CDR3 has 13 amino acids. This CDR3 reads CASKVPASYEQYF. The CDR3, as DNA: TGTGCCAGCAAAGTTCCGGCCTCCTACGAGCAGTACTTC.

This sequence joins TRBV1 and TRBJ2-7; the table assigns TRBD2, which was not confirmed against the DNA. TRBV1 is described as a pseudogene. The CDR3 has 16 residues. This CDR3 reads CTSSRLTRTSLYEQYF. DNA for the CDR3: TGCACCAGCAGCCGGTTGACTCGAACATCTCTCTACGAGCAGTACTTC.

The J gene is TRBJ1-3, the V gene TRBV7-3, with D unresolved. The CDR3 extends over 13 amino acids. V lost 5 bases and J 6 bases, leaving 11 bases between the germline ends. Germline assignment: CDR1 SGHTA and CDR2 FQGTGA. The CDR3 DNA follows: TGTGCCAGCAGCCCTTACTTTCCAAACACCATATATTTT. The encoded protein is CASSPYFPNTIYF.

The gene calls are TRBV6-1 and TRBJ1-1, with D possibly matching TRBD1 (5 bases). Germline V gene data show CDR1 as MNHNS and CDR2 as SASEGT. The CDR3 runs 15 residues. V lost 6 bases, J lost 0 bases, and 14 bases lay in between. The CDR3 coding sequence is TGTGCCAGCAGGAGGGACGGACCCATGAACACTGAAGCTTTCTTT. Protein: CASRRDGPMNTEAFF.

The rearrangement links TRBV5-6 to TRBJ1-6; TRBD1 is a possible D gene (5 bases). This CDR3 contains 15 residues. The V and J ends lost 0 bases and 10 bases respectively, with 14 bases between them. The V gene's germline CDR1 is SGHDT and CDR2 YYEEEE. The CDR3 sequence: CASSLVAGSWSPLHF. CDR3 DNA sequence: TGTGCCAGCAGCTTGGTAGCAGGGTCTTGGTCACCCCTCCACTTT.

The chain couples TRBV19 to TRBJ1-5; D ambiguous. The CDR3 has 15 amino acids. V lost 5 bases and J lost 0, with 11 bases in between. CDR1 and CDR2 from the germline V gene are LNHDA and SQIVND (reference sequence). CDR3 DNA: TGTGCCAGTAGTGTACAGAGGAATAGCAATCAGCCCCAGCATTTT. It codes for CASSVQRNSNQPQHF.

The genes are TRBV5-1 and TRBJ2-1; 9 nucleotides match TRBD2. There are 16 residues in the CDR3. V gave up 5 bases and J gave up 2 bases; unmatched junction bases: 8. Germline V gives CDR1 SGHRS, CDR2 YFSETQ. CDR3 residues: CASRGIAGVTYNEQFF. The CDR3 bases are TGCGCCAGCAGGGGGATAGCGGGAGTGACCTACAATGAGCAGTTCTTC.

The rearrangement joins TRBV7-6 to TRBJ2-7; perhaps TRBD2 as D (6 bases). Between the trimmed V and J ends, which lost 1 base and 4 bases, there was a span of 20 bases. CDR3 length: 17 amino acids. Germline V gene data show CDR1 as SGHVS and CDR2 as FNYEAQ. Here the CDR3 reads CASSLEGGIDGLYEQYF. The CDR3 DNA reads as TGTGCCAGCAGCTTAGAAGGCGGGATTGACGGGCTATACGAGCAGTACTTC.

V gene TRBV29-1 combines with J gene TRBJ1-4, with a tentative D call TRBD1 (6 bases). In germline, CDR1 is SQVTM, CDR2 ANQGSEA. This CDR3 region has 13 residues. Trimming removed 7 bases from V and 8 bases from J, with 17 bases in between. CDR3 in amino acids: CSASRGLWEKLFF. The CDR3 region has the DNA TGCAGCGCCTCAAGGGGGTTGTGGGAAAAACTGTTTTTT.

The chain recombines TRBV27 with TRBJ2-7; no clear D. CDR1 is MNHEY and CDR2 is SMNVEV in the germline V gene (reference sequence). This CDR3 has 13 residues. The V end was cut by 7 bases, the J end by 1 base, with 11 bases between. CDR3 protein: CASTVGPSYEQYF. The CDR3, as DNA: TGTGCCAGCACGGTTGGACCTTCCTACGAGCAGTACTTC.

This chain joins TRBV21-1 and TRBJ2-1; the table's D call of TRBD2 was not tested on the DNA. TRBV21-1 is marked as a pseudogene. The CDR3 is made up of 20 amino acids. The DNA of the CDR3 is TGTGCCAGCAGCAAAGGAAGGGGAAGCGGGAGGGCCTGCCCCTACAATGAGCAGTTCTTC. Protein: CASSKGRGSGRACPYNEQFF.

A word on this clone: The same CDR3 is also encoded by other DNA sequences in this sample. The chain employs TRBV28 and TRBJ1-1; possible D gene TRBD1, 6 bases. Germline V gene data show CDR1 as MDHEN and CDR2 as SYDVKM. This CDR3 has 15 amino acids. Trimming removed 4 bases from V and 2 bases from J, with 14 bases in between. The CDR3 nucleotides are TGTGCCAGCAGTTCCCCGGGACAACTTAACACTGAAGCTTTCTTT. It codes for CASSSPGQLNTEAFF.

The gene calls are TRBV14 and TRBJ1-1; 10 nucleotides agree with TRBD1. J was trimmed by 4 bases and V by 3 bases; bases with no gene match: 8. The germline gives CDR1 SGHDN, CDR2 FVKESK. The CDR3 loop spans 16 amino acids. The chain's CDR3 is CASSHRGTGAGTEAFF. CDR3 DNA sequence: TGTGCCAGCAGCCATAGGGGGACAGGGGCAGGCACTGAAGCTTTCTTT.

The V and J genes are TRBV6-6 and TRBJ1-2; D unclear. The CDR3 extends over 14 amino acids. Germline V gene data show CDR1 as MNHNY and CDR2 as SVGAGI (reference sequence). The germline V and J ends were trimmed by 0 bases and 6 bases, with 11 bases remaining between them. The CDR3 is CASSYSLDTHGYTF. The CDR3 nucleotides are TGTGCCAGCAGTTACTCTCTTGACACCCATGGCTACACCTTC.

The CDR3 loop reads CASSFGRAGGNEKLFF. The CDR3 nucleotides are TGTGCCAGCAGTTTCGGTAGGGCAGGTGGAAATGAAAAACTGTTTTTT. The rearrangement uses TRBV27 and TRBJ1-4, with D unclear. This CDR3 has 16 amino acids. Germline-derived CDR1 and CDR2 are MNHEY and SMNVEV (reference sequence). V was shortened by 3 bases and J by 5 bases, with 16 bases between the two germline ends.

On this clone: At one end, the junction sequence differs from germline, possibly due to a read error. The CDR3 coding sequence is TGTGCTAGCAGCTGGACTAGCGGGAGCTACGAGCAGTACTTC. Its protein is CASSWTSGSYEQYF. V and J are TRBV7-7 and TRBJ2-7; 13 bases map to TRBD2. Germline V gives CDR1 SSHAT, CDR2 FNYEAQ (reference sequence). The CDR3 has 14 amino acids.

CDR3 nucleotide sequence: TGTGCCAGCAGTCCCAGGGAGTGGTACGAATACAATGAGCAGTTCTTC. Amino acid sequence: CASSPREWYEYNEQFF. The chain has TRBV28 and TRBJ2-1; the D gene could be TRBD1 or TRBD2 (5 bases each). V lost 5 bases, J lost 4 bases, and 18 bases lay in between. The CDR3 extends over 16 amino acids. Germline V gene lookup returns CDR1 MDHEN and CDR2 SYDVKM.

CDR3 sequence reads: CASSLVPNYEQYF. The DNA for the CDR3 is TGTGCCAGCAGCTTAGTTCCCAACTACGAGCAGTACTTC. The genes are TRBV7-8 and TRBJ2-7; no clear D gene. V lost 1 base and J 3 bases, leaving 7 bases between the germline ends. From germline, CDR1 is SGHVS and CDR2 FQNEAQ. This CDR3 has 13 amino acids.

V is TRBV19 and J is TRBJ2-5, with D unresolved. Trimming stripped 5 bases from V and 7 bases from J, with 14 bases between. CDR1 and CDR2 from the germline V gene are LNHDA and SQIVND (reference sequence). The CDR3 runs to 13 residues. CDR3 loop: CASSYPLGGTQYF. The CDR3 DNA reads TGTGCCAGTAGTTACCCCCTGGGTGGGACCCAGTACTTC.

The chain has TRBV5-6 and TRBJ1-1, with D possibly being TRBD1 (5 bases). V was trimmed by 2 bases and J by 4 bases, leaving 9 bases between them. CDR1 and CDR2 from the germline V gene are SGHDT and YYEEEE. This CDR3 has 13 residues. The CDR3 DNA follows: TGTGCCAGCAGCTTTGACGGGGGCACTGAAGCTTTCTTT. This gives the protein CASSFDGGTEAFF.

This chain links TRBV9 with TRBJ2-1, with D hard to call. This CDR3 spans 15 amino acids. V shed 2 bases and J shed 5 bases, with 14 bases lying between them. CDR1 and CDR2 (germline): SGDLS, YYNGEE. The CDR3 sequence: CASSVLGVINNEQFF. The CDR3 region has the DNA TGTGCCAGCAGCGTTTTAGGTGTGATAAACAATGAGCAGTTCTTC.

The V gene is TRBV29-1, the J gene TRBJ2-3, with TRBD1 as a possible D gene (6 bases). Per the germline V gene, CDR1 is SQVTM and CDR2 is ANQGSEA. The CDR3 runs 13 residues. V shed 5 bases and J shed 0 bases, with 9 bases lying between them. CDR3 sequence reads: CSVRQASTDTQYF. CDR3 nucleotide sequence: TGCAGCGTTAGACAGGCTAGCACAGATACGCAGTATTTT.

This chain connects TRBV7-2 to TRBJ2-3; 8 nucleotides align to TRBD1. This CDR3 has 14 amino acids. Germline V lookup: CDR1 SGHTA, CDR2 FQGNSA. The V and J ends lost 3 bases and 5 bases, in that order; junction bases with no gene match: 4. CDR3 in amino acids: CASSLGQAQDTQYF. CDR3 DNA: TGTGCCAGCAGCTTGGGACAGGCACAAGATACGCAGTATTTT.

The V call is TRBV5-1, the J call TRBJ1-2; TRBD1 matches 7 bases. V lost 4 bases and J lost 4; bases outside the gene matches: 7. From germline, CDR1 is SGHRS and CDR2 YFSETQ. This CDR3 is built from 14 residues. The CDR3 DNA sequence: TGCGCCAGCAGCGTCGGACAGGCAGGCTATGGCTACACCTTC. This codes for CASSVGQAGYGYTF.